These T cell receptor beta chains were read from a single sample in a study of control samples from healthy donors and cancer patients. Assay: immunoSEQ multiplex PCR; the TCRdb copy retains only in-frame clones and omits some. The sample carries around 170,000 clones, around nine tenths recorded once. Sequenced material: blood. The receptors originated from a woman in her 30s in good health. Each CDR3 is given with its conserved first and last residue. D genes are given only for firm matches. Rows may omit the clone size; those that give it use once, few, many or a size class.

V gene: TRBV19; clone size: few; J gene: TRBJ2-1; D gene: TRBD2; CDR3 DNA: TGTGCCAGTAGTCCTAAATACAGCGGGAGAGCTCGGGAGCAGTTCTTC; CDR3 protein: CASSPKYSGRAREQFF
V gene: TRBV6-6; clone size: .; J gene: TRBJ1-5; D gene: .; CDR3 DNA: TGTGCCAGCAGTTCTTATTCAGGCAATCAGCCCCAGCATTTT; CDR3 protein: CASSSYSGNQPQHF
V gene: TRBV20-1; clone size: .; J gene: TRBJ1-4; D gene: TRBD1; CDR3 DNA: TGCAGTGCTAATGACAGGGATCAAAAACTGTTTTTT; CDR3 protein: CSANDRDQKLFF
V gene: TRBV7-2; clone size: once; J gene: TRBJ1-2; D gene: .; CDR3 DNA: TGTGCCAGCAGCAACCGACAGCTATCCTATGGCTACACCTTC; CDR3 protein: CASSNRQLSYGYTF
V gene: TRBV5-1; clone size: .; J gene: TRBJ2-3; D gene: .; CDR3 DNA: TGCGCCAGCAGCTTGGACGGGCGTAGCACAGATACGCAGTATTTT; CDR3 protein: CASSLDGRSTDTQYF
V gene: TRBV18; clone size: .; J gene: TRBJ2-1; D gene: .; CDR3 DNA: TGTGCCAGCTCACCGTTGGCAGGGGATTACAATGAGCAGTTCTTC; CDR3 protein: CASSPLAGDYNEQFF
V gene: TRBV5-8; clone size: .; J gene: TRBJ2-7; D gene: TRBD1; CDR3 DNA: TGTGCCGGCGAGACCAGGGGGTCCTACGAGCAGTACTTC; CDR3 protein: CAGETRGSYEQYF
V gene: TRBV6-6; clone size: .; J gene: TRBJ2-1; D gene: .; CDR3 DNA: TGTGCCAGCAGCTCTGGATGGGGCAATGAGCAGTTCTTC; CDR3 protein: CASSSGWGNEQFF
V gene: TRBV29-1; clone size: .; J gene: TRBJ2-3; D gene: TRBD2; CDR3 DNA: TGCAGCGTAGTACTAGCGGGGGGGTTGGATACGCAGTATTTT; CDR3 protein: CSVVLAGGLDTQYF
V gene: TRBV19; clone size: .; J gene: TRBJ2-7; D gene: TRBD1; CDR3 DNA: TGTGCCAGTAGCGCTTACAGGGGGCCCTCCTACGAGCAGTACTTC; CDR3 protein: CASSAYRGPSYEQYF
V gene: TRBV24-1; clone size: .; J gene: TRBJ2-3; D gene: TRBD1; CDR3 DNA: TGTGCCACCAGTGATTTGCAGGGGGTAGATACGCAGTATTTT; CDR3 protein: CATSDLQGVDTQYF
V gene: TRBV27; clone size: once; J gene: TRBJ2-2; D gene: TRBD1; CDR3 DNA: TGTGCCAGCGGCTGGCGGACAGGGGGCTACACCGGGGAGCTGTTTTTT; CDR3 protein: CASGWRTGGYTGELFF
V gene: TRBV7-9; clone size: .; J gene: TRBJ1-2; D gene: TRBD1; CDR3 DNA: TGTGCCAGCAGCTTACTAAGCCCGACAGGGGGCGCCGGCTATGGCTACACCTTC; CDR3 protein: CASSLLSPTGGAGYGYTF
V gene: TRBV28; clone size: .; J gene: TRBJ2-5; D gene: .; CDR3 DNA: TGTGCCAGCGCCCTACGGTGGGAGACCCAGTACTTC; CDR3 protein: CASALRWETQYF
V gene: TRBV21-1; clone size: .; J gene: TRBJ2-1; D gene: .; CDR3 DNA: TGTGCCAGCAGCAACCCGGAAGGCCCCTACAATGAGCAGTTCTTC; CDR3 protein: CASSNPEGPYNEQFF
V gene: TRBV5-4; clone size: .; J gene: TRBJ2-7; D gene: .; CDR3 DNA: TGTGCCAGCGTGAGCAGATCGGGCGAGCAGTACTTC; CDR3 protein: CASVSRSGEQYF
V gene: TRBV6-5; clone size: few; J gene: TRBJ1-1; D gene: TRBD1; CDR3 DNA: TGTGCCAGCAGCCGGGACAGGGGAGGGGAAGCTTTCTTT; CDR3 protein: CASSRDRGGEAFF